The sequence of this TCR beta chain was determined in a study of graft-versus-host responses after intestinal transplantation. Profiled with immunoSEQ multiplex PCR; TCRdb holds only in-frame clones, not every one. The sample contains tens of thousands of clones, approximately 46% of which appear only once. The germline V gene has CDR1 KGHSH and CDR2 LQKENI. V shed 2 bases and J shed 9 bases, with 20 bases lying between them. CDR3 length: 16 residues. Sequencing used alloreactive CD4+ T cells from a mixed lymphocyte reaction culture, obtained before intestinal transplant. Noted subset: CFSE-low proliferating T cells sorted from roughly 6-day pre-transplant mixed lymphocyte reaction (GvH or HvG direction). This rearrangement joins TRBV18 to TRBJ1-5; D is unclear. The TCR was taken from a human patient who received an intestinal transplant. CDR3 in DNA: TGTGCCAGCTCACCAGAGGCGGTAGGTCAAGTCGGGCCCCAGCATTTT. Translated, it gives CASSPEAVGQVGPQHF.